What follows are 22 T cell receptor beta chains derived from one specimen sequenced in a study of human T cells and chemical hapten exposure. TCRdb re-called the RACE reads through MiXCR, storing one row per CDR3 protein. This repertoire shows some 380,000 distinct CDR3 sequences, around 5% found once; its top ten account for 2% to 2.5%. The time point was: patch test 1, 2 weeks after DPC sensitization. Treatment: therapeutic diphenylcyclopropenone sensitization with weekly scalp DPC. The sequenced sample was whole blood, obtained in connection with sensitization to the hapten diphenylcyclopropenone (DPC). The source of these receptors is a woman between 45 and 60 years old with alopecia areata. Some clones in this sample may be carry-over from other donors' samples.

This clonotype was seen ten or more times. The chain recombines TRBV7-2 with TRBJ1-2; 7 nucleotides agree with TRBD1. V shed 3 bases and J 5 bases; nucleotides not matched to a gene: 6. Germline V lookup: CDR1 SGHTA, CDR2 FQGNSA. The CDR3 loop spans 14 amino acids. The CDR3 protein is CASSFPGGWYGYTF. In nucleotides, the CDR3 is TGTGCCAGCAGCTTTCCAGGGGGTTGGTATGGCTACACCTTC.

This clonotype was seen many times. This chain uses TRBV7-2 with TRBJ2-2, with TRBD1 identical over 9 bases. Germline V CDR1 and CDR2: SGHTA, FQGNSA. J was trimmed by 1 base and V by 7 bases; bases with no gene match: 13. This CDR3 comprises 18 residues. CDR3 in amino acids: CASTLTGGAGLNTGELFF. The CDR3 nucleotides read TGTGCCAGCACCCTAACAGGGGGCGCGGGCCTGAACACCGGGGAGCTGTTTTTT. The full variable domain, completed using reference TRBV7-2 and TRBJ2-2, is GAGVSQSPSNKVTEKGKDVELRCDPISGHTALYWYRQSLGQGLEFLIYFQGNSAPDKSGLPSDRFSAERTGGSVSTLTIQRTQQEDSAVYLCASTLTGGAGLNTGELFFGEGSRLTVL.

This clonotype has ten or more counts. The chain joins TRBV2 to TRBJ1-1; 8 positions match TRBD1. The CDR3 loop spans 15 amino acids. The germline V gene has CDR1 SNHLY and CDR2 FYNNEI. V dropped 1 base and J dropped 0; count of bases not matched to a gene: 1. The CDR3 bases are TGTGCCAGCAGTGAAGACAGGGGGATGAACACTGAAGCTTTCTTT. Amino acid sequence: CASSEDRGMNTEAFF.

This clonotype came up many times. This rearrangement joins TRBV6-1 to TRBJ1-1, with a tentative D call TRBD1 (5 bases). Germline loops: CDR1 MNHNS, CDR2 SASEGT. The CDR3 is 12 amino acids. V was shortened by 4 bases and J by 5 bases, with 8 bases between the two germline ends. The CDR3 loop is CASSVRGTEAFF. DNA for the CDR3: TGTGCCAGCAGTGTTAGGGGTACTGAAGCTTTCTTT.

Ten or more counts support this clonotype. The CDR3 DNA reads as TGTGCCAGCAGCCAAGGGACTAGCGGGGTATACAATGAGCAGTTCTTC. It translates to CASSQGTSGVYNEQFF. The V and J genes are TRBV3-1 and TRBJ2-1, with TRBD2 identical over 12 bases. J gave up 4 bases and V 1 base, and 2 bases lay outside the gene matches. CDR3 length: 16 residues. Germline lookup yields CDR1 LGHDT and CDR2 YNNKEL (reference sequence).

This clonotype was observed a handful of times. The V call is TRBV14, the J call TRBJ2-5, with a possible D match to TRBD2 (7 bases). Germline CDR1 reads SGHDN; CDR2 reads FVKESK. This CDR3 is built from 13 residues. The V and J ends lost 1 base and 10 bases respectively, with 13 bases between them. The CDR3 DNA follows: TGTGCCAGCAGCCAAGCAGGGGCGGGGGTCCAGTACTTC. It is translated as CASSQAGAGVQYF.

This clonotype was counted many times. The chain combines TRBV3-1 with TRBJ1-4; 9 nucleotides align to TRBD1. V lost 4 bases, J lost 6 bases, and 6 bases stayed unmatched. Germline V gene lookup returns CDR1 LGHDT and CDR2 YNNKEL (reference sequence). This CDR3 has 15 residues. The DNA of the CDR3 is TGTGCCAGCAGCCGCACTGGACAGGGGTATGAAAAACTGTTTTTT. Amino acid sequence: CASSRTGQGYEKLFF.

This clonotype was counted between two and nine times. V gene TRBV28 combines with J gene TRBJ2-1; TRBD2 might be the D (5 bases). From germline, CDR1 is MDHEN and CDR2 SYDVKM. CDR3 size: 14 residues. Between the trimmed V and J ends, which lost 8 bases and 4 bases, there was a span of 15 bases. Written as DNA, the CDR3 is TGTGCCAGCGGGTTGACTGGACTTTACAATGAGCAGTTCTTC. Translated, it gives CASGLTGLYNEQFF.

This clonotype was recorded many times. V and J are TRBV10-3 and TRBJ2-7, with D perhaps TRBD1 or TRBD2 (5 bases each). CDR3 length equals 13 residues. Germline V gives CDR1 ENHRY, CDR2 SYGVKD. The ends were cut back, 7 bases at V and 5 bases at J, with 15 bases in the middle. The CDR3 reads CAITSGTEDEQYF. In DNA form, the CDR3 reads TGTGCCATCACCTCCGGGACCGAAGACGAGCAGTACTTC.

In this sample, this clonotype turned up many times. The chain has TRBV6-2 or TRBV6-3 and TRBJ2-7; 7 bases map to TRBD1. CDR1 is MNHEY, CDR2 SVGEGT, per germline. J lost 6 bases, V lost 2 bases, and 13 bases had no gene match. The CDR3 is made up of 16 amino acids. This chain's CDR3 is CASSYPSGTDFGEQYF. The CDR3 coding sequence is TGTGCCAGCAGTTACCCTTCCGGGACAGACTTTGGCGAGCAGTACTTC.

The genes are TRBV20-1 and TRBJ2-5; 8 bases match TRBD2. Germline lookup yields CDR1 DFQATT and CDR2 SNEGSKA (reference sequence). Trimming removed 5 bases from V and 4 bases from J; junction bases left unmatched: 21. This CDR3 contains 18 residues. The CDR3 here is CSAPEPGLGTRVIETQYF. The CDR3 nucleotides are TGCAGTGCTCCCGAACCGGGACTAGGAACACGTGTTATAGAGACCCAGTACTTC.

A few counts support this clonotype. The CDR3 DNA is TGTGCCAGCAGCGAGACTAGACTCACAGATACGCAGTATTTT. Translated: CASSETRLTDTQYF. The rearrangement links TRBV27 to TRBJ2-3; TRBD2 might be the D (6 bases). The CDR3 length is 14 residues. Trimming pared 6 bases from V and 2 bases from J, leaving 12 bases between. Germline lookup yields CDR1 MNHEY and CDR2 SMNVEV (reference sequence).

This clonotype was seen a few times. CDR3 coding DNA: TGTGCCAGCTCACCCAATACTGGACAGGGTATCGTCTATGGCTACACCTTC. Translating it yields CASSPNTGQGIVYGYTF. This chain connects TRBV18 to TRBJ1-2; 8 bases agree with TRBD1. Germline V gene sequence: CDR1 KGHSH, CDR2 LQKENI. With 3 bases clipped from V and 4 bases from J, the junction kept 13 bases outside the gene matches. The CDR3 consists of 17 residues.

This rearrangement joins TRBV25-1 to TRBJ1-2, with a tentative D call TRBD1 (6 bases). The CDR3 length is 12 residues. Trimming removed 5 bases from V and 8 bases from J, with 12 bases in between. Germline-derived CDR1 and CDR2 are MGHDK and SYGVNS. CDR3 residues: CASSISGAGYTF. CDR3 nucleotide sequence: TGTGCCAGCAGTATCTCAGGGGCGGGCTACACCTTC.

This clonotype was counted a few times. This chain links TRBV20-1 with TRBJ1-1; the D is unclear. Germline CDR1 is DFQATT and CDR2 is SNEGSKA (reference sequence). Trimming took off 1 base at V and 1 base at J, with 10 bases between the two ends. The CDR3 is made up of 14 amino acids. The CDR3 region has the DNA TGCAGTGCTAGAGTTGGCAGTAAGAACACTGAAGCTTTCTTT. This sequence encodes CSARVGSKNTEAFF.

In this sample, this clonotype turned up many times. The rearrangement joins TRBV12-3 or TRBV12-4 to TRBJ2-1; no clear D. V gave up 2 bases and J gave up 7 bases, with 6 bases separating them. The CDR3 is 12 amino acids. The CDR3 sequence is CASSLSANEQFF. CDR3 DNA: TGTGCCAGCAGTTTATCAGCTAATGAGCAGTTCTTC.

This clonotype was recorded at least ten times. The chain uses TRBV6-5 and TRBJ1-6, with a tentative D call TRBD1 (5 bases). The CDR3 covers 17 residues. Trimming took off 5 bases at V and 10 bases at J, with 24 bases between the two ends. The V gene's germline CDR1 is MNHEY and CDR2 SVGAGI. DNA for the CDR3: TGTGCCAGCAGTCGGCGCCCTACAGCTCCGGGGCCATCACCCCTCCACTTT. It specifies CASSRRPTAPGPSPLHF.

This clonotype was seen ten or more times. V and J are TRBV9 and TRBJ1-3; no reliable D call. Germline loops: CDR1 SGDLS, CDR2 YYNGEE. CDR3 size: 13 residues. V was pared by 0 bases and J by 3 bases, with 4 bases between. In DNA, the CDR3 is TGTGCCAGCAGCGTAGGCTATGGAAACACCATATATTTT. Translated, it gives CASSVGYGNTIYF.

This clonotype has ten or more counts. This chain uses TRBV7-6 with TRBJ1-5; no reliable D call. Trimming cost V 6 bases and J 3 bases, with 9 bases left between them. Germline V gene sequence: CDR1 SGHVS, CDR2 FNYEAQ. The CDR3 runs to 13 residues. Written as DNA, the CDR3 is TGTGCCAGCAGTATCACGGACAATCAGCCCCAGCATTTT. Translated, it gives CASSITDNQPQHF.

Many counts were recorded for this clonotype. This chain links TRBV6-2 or TRBV6-3 with TRBJ2-1; TRBD2 agrees at 8 bases. J was trimmed by 10 bases and V by 0 bases; bases with no gene match: 8. Germline V gene data show CDR1 as MNHEY and CDR2 as SVGEGT. The CDR3 totals 15 residues. The CDR3 bases are TGTGCCAGCAGTTACTCCTACTCCACTAGCGGAGAGCAGTTCTTC. It codes for CASSYSYSTSGEQFF.

This clonotype appeared a few times. The chain couples TRBV3-1 to TRBJ2-3; TRBD2 matches at 12 bases. The CDR3 runs to 13 residues. The V gene's germline CDR1 is LGHDT and CDR2 YNNKEL (reference sequence). The V gene end was trimmed by 3 bases and the J gene end by 9 bases; junction bases not matched to a gene: 1. The CDR3 bases are TGTGCCAGCAGCCAGGGGACTAGCGGGACGCAGTATTTT. It is translated as CASSQGTSGTQYF.

There are many counts of this clonotype. The J gene is TRBJ2-7, the V gene TRBV5-1, with D perhaps matching TRBD2 (6 bases). The CDR3 loop spans 14 amino acids. Germline CDR1 SGHRS, CDR2 YFSETQ. With 4 bases removed from V and 5 bases from J, the gap between germline ends came to 16 bases. CDR3 DNA sequence: TGCGCCAGCAGCCCGATGGCGGGAATGAACGAGCAGTACTTC. It codes for CASSPMAGMNEQYF.